This record concerns one T cell receptor (beta chain) sequence. Its antigen is not identified. These data originate in a study of graft-versus-host responses after intestinal transplantation. Study-wide results and caveats: Recipient marrow showed GvH clones, some seen first in ileum or blood.

Lymphocytes from graft epithelium and lamina propria were isolated. After removal of 2 bases from V and 8 bases from J, the junction contained 7 bases not matched to a gene. From germline, CDR1 is MNHGY and CDR2 SAAAGT. This CDR3 has 14 amino acids. Here immunoSEQ multiplex PCR was the method, and the copy in TCRdb shows in-frame clones only, minus some. The profile shows 3,000 to 4,000 clones, about 82% of them singletons. The receptor was derived from a human patient who received an intestinal transplant, so some T cells may come from the graft donor. The chain has TRBV6-8 and TRBJ1-2, with TRBD1 identical over 8 bases. Sample: ileum tissue, taken 650 to 670 days after intestinal transplant. The chain's CDR3 is CASSYGRGRGGYTF. The CDR3 DNA reads TGTGCCAGCAGTTACGGCAGGGGGCGGGGAGGCTACACCTTC.